This T cell receptor (beta chain) derives from a study of blood T cell repertoires in COVID-19. At the level of the study: The United States, Italy and Spain were the sources of the acute and convalescent COVID-19 samples.

The CDR3 consists of 15 residues. The germline V gene has CDR1 PRHDT and CDR2 FYEKMQ (reference sequence). The junction had 8 bases not matched to a gene; V was cut back by 5 bases and J by 8 bases. The table came from immunoSEQ multiplex PCR; TCRdb's copy has only in-frame clones and leaves some out. Seen here are roughly 330,000 clones, approximately 90% observed once, and the top ten hold roughly 4%. This TCR was sampled from a woman in her forties or fifties with active or convalescent COVID-19. The chain uses TRBV13 and TRBJ1-6, with 8 nucleotides matching TRBD1. What was sequenced was peripheral blood. CDR3 in amino acids: CASSPGTGSHSPLHF. CDR3 coding DNA: TGTGCCAGCAGCCCCGGGACAGGCTCCCATTCACCCCTCCACTTT.